These T cell receptor beta chains were read from a single sample in a study of brain T cells in children with intractable seizures. Clones were read by immunoSEQ multiplex PCR, and TCRdb kept only the in-frame ones, dropping some. The sample has fewer than 150,000 clones, under 95% seen once. Sample: peripheral blood, taken at surgery. These receptor sequences come from a boy younger than two with hemimegalencephaly and intractable seizures. Each CDR3 is given with its conserved first and last residue. The D gene is left open where the match is weak. Some rows mark clone size as missing; the rest say once, few, many or name a class of expanded clone.

abundance	v_gene	j_gene	d_gene	CDR3aa	CDR3nt
.	TRBV7-8	TRBJ1-1	.	CASSLGGVGAANTEAFF	TGTGCCAGCAGCTTAGGGGGGGTAGGGGCCGCGAACACTGAAGCTTTCTTT
.	TRBV10-3	TRBJ1-3	TRBD1	CAISEDRAFSGNTIYF	TGTGCCATCAGTGAGGACAGGGCCTTCTCTGGAAACACCATATATTTT
.	TRBV6-5	TRBJ2-7	TRBD1	CASSRTGVYEQYF	TGTGCCAGCTCTCGGACAGGGGTCTACGAGCAGTACTTC
.	TRBV5-1	TRBJ2-2	TRBD2	CASSRGLLTGELFF	TGCGCCAGCAGTCGGGGACTACTAACCGGGGAGCTGTTTTTT
once	TRBV27	TRBJ1-1	.	CASRPRQGTPFF	TGTGCCAGTCGCCCCCGGCAGGGGACACCTTTCTTT
.	TRBV27	TRBJ2-7	.	CASSLSRTSPPTHEQYF	TGTGCCAGCAGTTTATCGCGAACTAGTCCCCCAACCCACGAGCAGTACTTC
once	TRBV24-1	TRBJ2-3	TRBD2	CATSEGTSGRAFAGFTDTQYF	TGTGCCACCAGTGAAGGGACTAGCGGGAGGGCCTTTGCGGGATTTACAGATACGCAGTATTTT
.	TRBV11-1	TRBJ1-2	.	CASSLAGGRGYTF	TGTGCCAGCAGCCTAGCTGGGGGCAGGGGCTACACCTTC
.	TRBV3-1/TRBV3-2	TRBJ2-3	.	CASSYGDDTQYF	TGTGCCAGCAGCTACGGCGACGATACGCAGTATTTT
.	TRBV27	TRBJ1-1	.	CASSLINSNTEAFF	TGTGCCAGCAGTTTAATTAACAGTAACACTGAAGCTTTCTTT
.	TRBV10-2	TRBJ2-7	TRBD1	CASKVGQGSYEQYF	TGCGCCAGCAAAGTGGGACAGGGGTCCTACGAGCAGTACTTC
.	TRBV6-5	TRBJ1-4	.	CASSRQFNEKLFF	TGTGCCAGCAGCCGACAGTTTAATGAAAAACTGTTTTTT
.	TRBV6-5	TRBJ2-7	.	CASTKDPSYEQYF	TGTGCCAGCACCAAGGACCCCTCCTACGAGCAGTACTTC
.	TRBV4-3	TRBJ2-1	.	CASSQDVRVGYNEQFF	TGCGCCAGCAGCCAAGATGTGAGGGTTGGGTACAATGAGCAGTTCTTC